Listed here is a single T cell receptor (beta chain). Antigen: not known. This sample stems from a study of cytomegalovirus exposure and HLA in healthy donors. Study outcomes and limitations: Cytomegalovirus association was assigned to over 150 TCR beta chains.

V was cut by 2 bases and J by 4 bases, with 8 bases left in between. The germline V gene has CDR1 MNHEY and CDR2 SMNVEV (reference sequence). The CDR3 is 13 residues long. Primers included in the PCR were 60 Vbeta and 13 Jbeta primers. Generated by immunoSEQ multiplex PCR, the TCRdb table keeps only in-frame clones and is missing some. The sample shows some 130,000 clones, 65% to 90% of them seen only once. The sequence was obtained from a male donor in good health and CMV-seropositive. The J gene is TRBJ1-2, the V gene TRBV27; weak D call: TRBD1 (5 bases). Sequencing was done on a sample of PBMCs. In DNA, the CDR3 is TGTGCCAGCAGTTTAGGGGGGTCCTATGGCTACACCTTC. This translates into CASSLGGSYGYTF.